This T cell receptor beta chain is drawn from a study of blood T cell repertoires in COVID-19. Across the study: PBMCs, B-cell-depleted T cells, or T cells were the source of the cDNA or gDNA that made up the material.

Germline loops: CDR1 MNHEY, CDR2 SMNVEV (reference sequence). The CDR3 contains 17 residues. J was trimmed by 4 bases and V by 2 bases; bases with no gene match: 9. This study enrolled people aged about 18 to 100 from about two dozen US geographic areas. Clinical history reported by participants formed the basis on which cohorts were assigned. Original handling: Amplification with reference gene primers provided the estimates of nucleated cell counts. The method was immunoSEQ multiplex PCR; TCRdb's version includes in-frame clones alone and lacks a portion of them. V and J calls and clone size are given by that table; D and trimming were obtained from the DNA. The repertoire has 150,000 or so clones, around four fifths of them found once; the top ten carry approximately 5.3%.

This clonotype was sampled from a man in his 70s who had been exposed to COVID-19. This chain uses TRBV27 with TRBJ1-5; TRBD1 aligns across 9 bases. The specimen was PBMCs or T cells enriched from blood (not recorded which). CDR3 in amino acids: CASSLTFRTGVNQPQHF. In DNA form, the CDR3 reads TGTGCCAGCAGTTTAACTTTTCGGACAGGGGTAAATCAGCCCCAGCATTTT.